The 2 T cell receptor beta chains below come from one sample, sequenced in a study of regulatory T cells in long-lasting Graves disease. The time point is: persistent/refractory GD, antithyroid drugs over 5 years with positive TRAb. Preparation of the TCR library used RNA extracted from PBMCs. HTBI primers from iRepertoire and Arm-PCR of CDR3 regions yielded the TCR beta libraries. From the multiplex PCR reads, TCRdb called clonotypes with MiXCR, one entry per CDR3 protein. Seen here are about 660,000 distinct CDR3 sequences, 25% to 35% observed once, and the top ten hold about 42%. Source: peripheral blood mononuclear cells (PBMCs), taken when the disease was refractory, from a patient treated with antithyroid drugs. Receptor source: a female donor with Graves disease.

The rearrangement uses TRBV2 and TRBJ1-5, with 7 nucleotides matching TRBD1. Germline trimming cut 3 bases from V and 0 bases from J; bases unmatched to any gene: 2. From germline, CDR1 is SNHLY and CDR2 FYNNEI. There are 15 residues in the CDR3. Here the CDR3 reads CASSETGTSNQPQHF. As DNA, the CDR3 is TGTGCCAGCAGTGAGACAGGGACTAGCAATCAGCCCCAGCATTTT.

This clonotype has just a few counts. V and J are TRBV19 and TRBJ1-2; 7 bases fit TRBD1. The ends lost 5 bases at V and 4 bases at J; junction bases unmatched: 7. The CDR3 loop spans 14 amino acids. Germline lookup yields CDR1 LNHDA and CDR2 SQIVND (reference sequence). CDR3 in DNA: TGTGCCAGTAGTTTCACAGGGGTAGTCTATGGCTACACCTTC. Its translation is CASSFTGVVYGYTF.